This TCR beta chain is drawn from a study of T cell clusters in autoimmune cytopenias. Study-wide results and caveats: No cluster-lack signature appeared between secondary cytopenia and chronic lymphocytic leukemia patients, apparently due to lymphoma masking.

Turning to this clonotype: Its antigen remains unidentified.

From germline, CDR1 is SGHTA and CDR2 FQGNSA. This CDR3 is built from 15 residues. Multiplex touch-down PCR amplified TRB using TRB-A and TRB-B pools in one tube. TCRdb re-called the multiplex PCR reads and shows each CDR3 protein once, DNA omitted. Recorded for this sample: 11,000 or so distinct CDR3 sequences. TRB amplification used approximately 0.25 ug of peripheral blood genomic DNA. The data were also submitted as part of a second study, on T cell repertoires in aging, cancer and after chemotherapy. That source adds: Healthy donor repertoires were recorded over several months to years and showed clear clonal overlap. Compared with age-matched healthy donors, untreated hematological or solid cancer patients showed higher blood TCR clonality. In cancer patients, declining TCR diversity with age involved lost richness and lost evenness.

The source material was peripheral blood. The rearrangement links TRBV7-2 to TRBJ2-3; the TRBD2 assignment by TCRdb is unverifiable without DNA. The TCR originated in a human donor in good health. The CDR3 here is CASMTASGAADTQYF.